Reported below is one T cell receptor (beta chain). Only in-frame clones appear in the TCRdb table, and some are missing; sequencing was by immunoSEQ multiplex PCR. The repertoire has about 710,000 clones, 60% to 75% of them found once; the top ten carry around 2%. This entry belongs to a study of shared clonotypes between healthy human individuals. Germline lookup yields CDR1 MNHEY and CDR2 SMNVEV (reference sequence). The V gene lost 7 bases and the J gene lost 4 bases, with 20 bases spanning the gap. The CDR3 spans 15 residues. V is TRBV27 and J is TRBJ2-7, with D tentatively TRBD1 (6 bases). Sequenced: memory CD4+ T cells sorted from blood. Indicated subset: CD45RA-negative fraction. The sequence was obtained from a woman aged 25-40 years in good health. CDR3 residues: CASTQYQGSRYEQYF. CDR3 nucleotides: TGTGCCAGCACCCAGTATCAGGGGTCCCGTTACGAGCAGTACTTC.